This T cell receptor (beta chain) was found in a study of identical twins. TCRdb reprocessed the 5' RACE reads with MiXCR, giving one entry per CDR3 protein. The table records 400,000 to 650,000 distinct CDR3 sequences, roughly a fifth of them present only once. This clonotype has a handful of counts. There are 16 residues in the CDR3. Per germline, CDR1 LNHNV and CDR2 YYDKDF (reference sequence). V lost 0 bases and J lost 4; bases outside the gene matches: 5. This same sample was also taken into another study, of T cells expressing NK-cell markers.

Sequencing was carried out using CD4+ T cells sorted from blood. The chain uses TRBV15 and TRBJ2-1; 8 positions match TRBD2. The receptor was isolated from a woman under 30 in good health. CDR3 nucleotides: TGTGCCACCAGCAGAGATTCCAGCGGGGGATACAATGAGCAGTTCTTC. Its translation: CATSRDSSGGYNEQFF. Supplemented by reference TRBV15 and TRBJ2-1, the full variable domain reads DAMVIQNPRYQVTQFGKPVTLSCSQTLNHNVMYWYQQKSSQAPKLLFHYYDKDFNNEADTPDNFQSRRPNTSFCFLDIRSPGLGDTAMYLCATSRDSSGGYNEQFFGPGTRLTVL.